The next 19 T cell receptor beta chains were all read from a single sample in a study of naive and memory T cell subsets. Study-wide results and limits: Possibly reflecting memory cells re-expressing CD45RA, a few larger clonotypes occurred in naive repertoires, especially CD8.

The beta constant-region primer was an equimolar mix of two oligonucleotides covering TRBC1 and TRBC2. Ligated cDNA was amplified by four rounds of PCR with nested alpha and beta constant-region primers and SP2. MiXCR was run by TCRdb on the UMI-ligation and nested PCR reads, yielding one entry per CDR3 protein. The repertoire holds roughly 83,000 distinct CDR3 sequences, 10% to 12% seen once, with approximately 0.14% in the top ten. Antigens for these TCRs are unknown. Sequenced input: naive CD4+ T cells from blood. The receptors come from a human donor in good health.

The CDR3 loop is CASSEGTGGNSPLHF. The CDR3 nucleotides read TGTGCCAGCAGTGAAGGAACAGGGGGTAATTCACCCCTCCACTTT. The chain combines TRBV25-1 with TRBJ1-6; 8 nucleotides match TRBD1. CDR1 MGHDK and CDR2 SYGVNS come from the germline V gene. CDR3 size: 15 residues. After removal of 2 bases from V and 6 bases from J, the junction contained 3 bases not matched to a gene.

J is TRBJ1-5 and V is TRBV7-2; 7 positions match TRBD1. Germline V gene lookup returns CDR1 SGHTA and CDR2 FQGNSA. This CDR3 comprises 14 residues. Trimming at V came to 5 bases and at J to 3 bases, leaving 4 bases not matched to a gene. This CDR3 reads CASSLTGVNQPQHF. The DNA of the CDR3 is TGTGCCAGCAGCCTCACAGGGGTCAATCAGCCCCAGCATTTT.

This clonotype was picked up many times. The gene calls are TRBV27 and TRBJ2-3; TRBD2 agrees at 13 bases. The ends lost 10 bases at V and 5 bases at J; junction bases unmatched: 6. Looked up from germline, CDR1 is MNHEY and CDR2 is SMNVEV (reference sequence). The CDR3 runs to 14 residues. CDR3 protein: CATGTSGKRDTQYF. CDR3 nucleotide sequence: TGTGCCACCGGGACTAGCGGGAAGCGAGATACGCAGTATTTT.

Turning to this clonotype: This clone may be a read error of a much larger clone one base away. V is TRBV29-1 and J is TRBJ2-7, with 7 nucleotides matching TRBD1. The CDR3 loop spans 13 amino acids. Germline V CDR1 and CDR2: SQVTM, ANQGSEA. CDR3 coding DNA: TGCAGCGTAAGGACAGGCGGCTCCTACGAGCAGTGCTTC. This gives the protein CSVRTGGSYEQCF.

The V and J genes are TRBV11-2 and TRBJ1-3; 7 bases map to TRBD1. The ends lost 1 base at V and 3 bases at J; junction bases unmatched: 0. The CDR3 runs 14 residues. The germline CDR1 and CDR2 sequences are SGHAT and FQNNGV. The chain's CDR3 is CASSLGQGGNTIYF. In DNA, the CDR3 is TGTGCCAGCAGCTTAGGACAGGGTGGAAACACCATATATTTT.

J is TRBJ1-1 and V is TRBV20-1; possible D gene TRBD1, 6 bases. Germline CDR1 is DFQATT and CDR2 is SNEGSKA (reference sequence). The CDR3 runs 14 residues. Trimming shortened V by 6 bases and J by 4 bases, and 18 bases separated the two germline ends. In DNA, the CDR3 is TGCAGTGCGCCGAGACAGGTTGGAAGCACTGAAGCTTTCTTT. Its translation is CSAPRQVGSTEAFF.

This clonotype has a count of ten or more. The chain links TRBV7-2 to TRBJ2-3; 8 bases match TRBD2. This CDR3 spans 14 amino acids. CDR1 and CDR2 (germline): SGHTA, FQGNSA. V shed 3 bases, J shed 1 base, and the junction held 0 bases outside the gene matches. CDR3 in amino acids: CASSLGLGTDTQYF. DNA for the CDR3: TGTGCCAGCAGCTTGGGACTAGGCACAGATACGCAGTATTTT.

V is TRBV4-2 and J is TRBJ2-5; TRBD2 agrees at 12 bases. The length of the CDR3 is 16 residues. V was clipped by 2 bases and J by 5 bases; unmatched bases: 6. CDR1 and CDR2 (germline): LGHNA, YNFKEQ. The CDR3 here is CASSQQLAGGAETQYF. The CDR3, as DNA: TGTGCCAGCAGCCAACAACTAGCGGGAGGAGCTGAGACCCAGTACTTC.

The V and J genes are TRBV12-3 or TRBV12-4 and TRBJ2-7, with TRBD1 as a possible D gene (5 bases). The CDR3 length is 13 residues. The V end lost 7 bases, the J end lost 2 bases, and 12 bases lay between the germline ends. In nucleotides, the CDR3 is TGTGCCAGCACCCCAGCAGGGACCTACGAGCAGTACTTC. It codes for CASTPAGTYEQYF.

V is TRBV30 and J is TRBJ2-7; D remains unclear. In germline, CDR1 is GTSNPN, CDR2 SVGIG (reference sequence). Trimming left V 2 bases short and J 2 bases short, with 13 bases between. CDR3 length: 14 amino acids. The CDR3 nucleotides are TGTGCCTGGAGTTTGAGGCTATCAACCTACGAGCAGTACTTC. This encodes CAWSLRLSTYEQYF. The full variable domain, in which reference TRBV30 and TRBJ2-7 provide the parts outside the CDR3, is SQTIHQWPATLVQPVGSPLSLECTVEGTSNPNLYWYRQAAGRGLQLLFYSVGIGQISSEVPQNLSASRPQDRQFILSSKKLLLSDSGFYLCAWSLRLSTYEQYFGPGTRLTVT.

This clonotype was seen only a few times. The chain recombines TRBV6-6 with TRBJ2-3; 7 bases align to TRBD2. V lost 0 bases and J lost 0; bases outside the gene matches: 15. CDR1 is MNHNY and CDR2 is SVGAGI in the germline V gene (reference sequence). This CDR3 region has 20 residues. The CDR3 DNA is TGTGCCAGCAGTTACTCCCCGGGAAGCGGGGCCATTCTGAGCACAGATACGCAGTATTTT. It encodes CASSYSPGSGAILSTDTQYF.

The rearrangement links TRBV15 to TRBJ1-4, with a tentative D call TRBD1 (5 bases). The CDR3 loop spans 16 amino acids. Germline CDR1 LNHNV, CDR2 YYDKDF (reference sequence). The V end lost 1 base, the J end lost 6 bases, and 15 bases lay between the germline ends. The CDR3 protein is CATSRGMLGRDEKLFF. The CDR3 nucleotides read TGTGCCACCAGCAGAGGAATGTTGGGGCGGGATGAAAAACTGTTTTTT.

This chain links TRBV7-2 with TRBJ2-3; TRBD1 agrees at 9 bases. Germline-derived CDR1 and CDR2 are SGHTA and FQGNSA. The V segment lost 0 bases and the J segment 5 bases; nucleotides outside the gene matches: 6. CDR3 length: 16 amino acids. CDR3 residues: CASSLARTGGGDTQYF. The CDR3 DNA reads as TGTGCCAGCAGCTTAGCGCGTACAGGGGGCGGAGATACGCAGTATTTT.

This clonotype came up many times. The CDR3 region has the DNA TGTGCCAGCAGCGTAGCCCCTAGCCGGGAGACCCAGTACTTC. Translated: CASSVAPSRETQYF. V and J are TRBV9 and TRBJ2-5, with D perhaps matching TRBD2 (5 bases). The CDR3 covers 14 residues. The germline V gene has CDR1 SGDLS and CDR2 YYNGEE. The V and J ends lost 0 bases and 5 bases respectively, with 11 bases between them. Variable domain in full (rest from reference TRBV9 and TRBJ2-5): DSGVTQTPKHLITATGQRVTLRCSPRSGDLSVYWYQQSLDQGLQFLIQYYNGEERAKGNILERFSAQQFPDLHSELNLSSLELGDSALYFCASSVAPSRETQYFGPGTRLLVL.

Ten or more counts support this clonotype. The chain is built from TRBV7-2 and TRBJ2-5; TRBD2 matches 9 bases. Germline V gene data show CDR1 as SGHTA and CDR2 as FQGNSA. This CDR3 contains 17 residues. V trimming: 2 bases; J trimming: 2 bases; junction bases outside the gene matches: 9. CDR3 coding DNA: TGTGCCAGCAGCTTACTGGGCGGGGGGGCCGCGCAAGAGACCCAGTACTTC. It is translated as CASSLLGGGAAQETQYF.

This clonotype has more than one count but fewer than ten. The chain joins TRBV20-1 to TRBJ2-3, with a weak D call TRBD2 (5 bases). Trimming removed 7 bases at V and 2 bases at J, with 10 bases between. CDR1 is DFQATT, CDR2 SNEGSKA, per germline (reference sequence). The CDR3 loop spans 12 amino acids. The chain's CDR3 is CSGGFTTDTQYF. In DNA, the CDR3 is TGCAGTGGAGGGTTTACCACAGATACGCAGTATTTT.

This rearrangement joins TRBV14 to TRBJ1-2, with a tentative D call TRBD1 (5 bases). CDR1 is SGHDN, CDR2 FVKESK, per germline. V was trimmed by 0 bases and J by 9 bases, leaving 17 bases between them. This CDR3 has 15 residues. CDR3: CASSQDTGSILSYTF. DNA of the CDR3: TGTGCCAGCAGCCAAGATACAGGCTCTATCTTGAGCTACACCTTC.

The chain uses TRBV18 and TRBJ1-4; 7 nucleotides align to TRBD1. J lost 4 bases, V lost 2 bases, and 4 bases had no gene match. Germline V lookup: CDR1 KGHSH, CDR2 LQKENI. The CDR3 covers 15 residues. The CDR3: CASSPTGQRNEKLFF. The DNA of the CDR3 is TGTGCCAGCTCACCAACGGGACAGCGTAATGAAAAACTGTTTTTT.

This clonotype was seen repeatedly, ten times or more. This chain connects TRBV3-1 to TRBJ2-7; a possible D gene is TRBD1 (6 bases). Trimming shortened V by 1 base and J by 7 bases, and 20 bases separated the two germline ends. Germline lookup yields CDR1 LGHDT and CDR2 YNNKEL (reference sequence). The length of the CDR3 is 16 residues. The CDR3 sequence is CASSQVAGRGAGEQYF. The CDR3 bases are TGTGCCAGCAGCCAAGTGGCCGGCAGGGGAGCTGGGGAGCAGTACTTC.